This T cell receptor beta chain was documented in a study of blood T cell repertoires in COVID-19. About the research overall: The study drew acute and convalescent COVID-19 samples from the United States, Italy and Spain. Sources were T cells, B-cell-depleted T cells, or PBMCs; the material itself was cDNA or gDNA.

Germline CDR1 and CDR2: MDHEN and SYDVKM. The CDR3 runs to 16 residues. V dropped 3 bases and J dropped 0 bases, with 12 bases sitting between them. Original data processing: Nucleated cell counts were estimated from reference gene primer amplification. Repertoires were generated with immunoSEQ multiplex PCR, while TCRdb's copy carries only in-frame clones and drops some. The D gene and trimming were derived from the DNA, and the V and J assignments and clone size from that table. Of tens of thousands of clones in the sample, around 78% are singletons; the top ten hold 9.5% to 12%. This TCR derives from a human donor in a cohort sampled during active COVID-19. The chain joins TRBV28 to TRBJ1-3; D is possibly TRBD1 (5 bases). Sample: peripheral blood. Here the CDR3 reads CASSFQGWSSGNTIYF. CDR3 nucleotides: TGTGCCAGCAGTTTCCAGGGATGGAGCTCTGGAAACACCATATATTTT.